Given below is one TCR beta chain in context. TCRdb's table, derived via immunoSEQ multiplex PCR, lists solely in-frame clones and lacks some. Among hundreds of thousands of clones, more than 70% were seen once, and the ten largest hold roughly 0.0094%. This specimen comes from a study of shared T cell receptors in the human thymus. V lost 4 bases to trimming and J lost 2 bases; unmatched junction nucleotides: 20. This CDR3 is 21 amino acids long. CDR1 is PRHDT and CDR2 is FYEKMQ in the germline V gene (reference sequence). These data also formed part of another study, on human thymus T cells. From that report: Thymus specimens were resections from corrective heart surgery. Repertoires sampled from thymus and blood appeared biased in V and J gene usage.

The rearrangement uses TRBV13 and TRBJ2-7, with 13 bases matching TRBD2. This sequence was found in a boy under three years old with a congenital heart defect. Input material: thymocytes. The CDR3: CASSSRDRTSGGAKLTYEQYF. In DNA, the CDR3 is TGTGCCAGCAGCTCGCGGGATCGGACTAGCGGGGGAGCGAAATTAACCTACGAGCAGTACTTC.